Below are 2 T cell receptor beta chains sequenced from a single sample in a study of long-term antiretroviral therapy in people with HIV. Researchers ran immunoSEQ v3.0 at survey level. Profiling relied on immunoSEQ multiplex PCR, and the TCRdb table lists in-frame clones only, not all of them. This sample has fewer than 25,000 clones, with roughly 94% found just once. This material consisted of unsorted PBMCs, taken around 5.2 years after starting antiretroviral therapy. The origin of the receptors is a woman between 45 and 60 years old with HIV.

The V gene is TRBV7-6, the J gene TRBJ1-2, with D possibly TRBD1 on 5 matching bases. Germline CDR1 and CDR2: SGHVS and FNYEAQ. V was trimmed by 4 bases and J by 1 base, leaving 16 bases between them. This CDR3 has 16 residues. Here the CDR3 reads CASSSRLGGINYGYTF. In DNA form, the CDR3 reads TGTGCCAGCAGCTCACGGTTGGGGGGGATTAACTATGGCTACACCTTC. The whole variable domain, filled in from reference TRBV7-6 and TRBJ1-2, reads GAGVSQSPRYKVTKRGQDVALRCDPISGHVSLYWYRQALGQGPEFLTYFNYEAQQDKSGLPNDRFSAERPEGSISTLTIQRTEQRDSAMYRCASSSRLGGINYGYTFGSGTRLTVV.

V and J are TRBV5-1 and TRBJ1-4, with 7 nucleotides matching TRBD1. Germline CDR1 reads SGHRS; CDR2 reads YFSETQ. This CDR3 is 18 amino acids long. After removal of 1 base from V and 0 bases from J, the junction contained 9 bases not matched to a gene. For the CDR3, the DNA is TGCGCCAGCAGCTTGAGTGGGACAGTAACCGCAACTAATGAAAAACTGTTTTTT. Amino acids: CASSLSGTVTATNEKLFF.